Each of the 28 T cell receptor beta chains below was sequenced from the same sample in a study of blood T cell repertoires in COVID-19. Sequencing was performed with immunoSEQ multiplex PCR; in TCRdb, only in-frame clones are kept and a portion is missing. This sample yields roughly 380,000 clones, of which 89% are seen a single time; approximately 1.5% belongs to the top ten. The sample comprised peripheral blood. The receptors derive from a woman aged 35 to 49 with COVID-19, enrolled during active disease.

The chain has TRBV6-1 and TRBJ1-5, with 9 bases matching TRBD1. The V segment lost 5 bases and the J segment 5 bases; nucleotides outside the gene matches: 4. Looked up from germline, CDR1 is MNHNS and CDR2 is SASEGT. The CDR3 sequence is 14 residues long. The CDR3 is CASSYTGGHQPQHF. CDR3 bases: TGTGCCAGCAGTTATACAGGGGGCCATCAGCCCCAGCATTTT.

This clone was seen only once. In nucleotides, the CDR3 is TGTGCCAGCAGCCCCACGGGGGAGGGTGTTGAAAAACTGTTTTTT. It encodes CASSPTGEGVEKLFF. The chain is built from TRBV7-9 and TRBJ1-4; tentatively, D is TRBD1 (5 bases). The length of the CDR3 is 15 residues. Germline CDR1 reads SEHNR; CDR2 reads FQNEAQ (reference sequence). V dropped 5 bases and J dropped 7 bases, with 17 bases sitting between them.

The chain links TRBV27 to TRBJ1-5; the match to TRBD1 covers 9 bases. The CDR3 runs to 17 residues. From germline, CDR1 is MNHEY and CDR2 SMNVEV (reference sequence). Trimming removed 6 bases from V and 6 bases from J; junction bases left unmatched: 15. CDR3 coding DNA: TGTGCCAGCAGCCCAGGGACAGGGCGCTCGGACAGTCAGCCCCAGCATTTT. It codes for CASSPGTGRSDSQPQHF.

Details on this clone: Other nucleotide sequences in the sample specify the same CDR3. V usage is TRBV6-5 and J usage is TRBJ1-4; a possible D gene is TRBD1 (6 bases). The CDR3 runs 14 residues. Deletions cut 5 bases from V and 5 bases from J, with 12 bases between. Per germline, CDR1 MNHEY and CDR2 SVGAGI. CDR3 in amino acids: CASSKGQSNEKLFF. CDR3 DNA sequence: TGTGCCAGCAGTAAGGGACAAAGCAATGAAAAACTGTTTTTT.

The V and J genes are TRBV3-1 (or the pseudogene TRBV3-2) and TRBJ2-1, with D maybe TRBD1 (5 bases). This CDR3 is built from 18 residues. Per germline, CDR1 LGHDT and CDR2 YNNKEL (reference sequence). V lost 0 bases to trimming and J lost 6 bases, with 21 bases between them. In DNA form, the CDR3 reads TGTGCCAGCAGCCAAGATGTCGTCGGCAGGGTAAGGTCCAATGAGCAGTTCTTC. It encodes CASSQDVVGRVRSNEQFF.

V and J are TRBV18 and TRBJ1-2; D possibly corresponds to TRBD1 (6 bases). Germline CDR1 reads KGHSH; CDR2 reads LQKENI. The germline V and J ends were trimmed by 5 bases and 1 base, with 20 bases remaining between them. The CDR3 has 17 amino acids. The CDR3 sequence: CASSNRPGTHLNYGYTF. For the CDR3, the DNA is TGTGCCAGCTCAAACAGACCCGGGACACACCTTAACTATGGCTACACCTTC.

This chain joins TRBV28 and TRBJ1-2; no clear D. This CDR3 is built from 16 residues. CDR1 MDHEN and CDR2 SYDVKM come from the germline V gene. V was pared by 7 bases and J by 2 bases, with 20 bases between. The chain's CDR3 is CASTPIRVLTNYGYTF. CDR3 nucleotides: TGTGCCAGCACTCCCATTCGGGTCCTTACAAACTATGGCTACACCTTC.

The chain recombines TRBV30 with TRBJ1-3; 10 bases are a match to TRBD1. With V trimmed by 0 bases and J by 4 bases, 6 bases remained unmatched. Germline V gene lookup returns CDR1 GTSNPN and CDR2 SVGIG (reference sequence). This CDR3 has 16 amino acids. CDR3 sequence reads: CAWSVPGQGRGNTIYF. CDR3 DNA sequence: TGTGCCTGGAGTGTACCGGGACAGGGGCGGGGAAACACCATATATTTT.

The J gene is TRBJ2-2, the V gene TRBV7-2; the match to TRBD1 covers 8 bases. Germline trimming cut 5 bases from V and 4 bases from J; bases unmatched to any gene: 9. The CDR3 runs to 16 residues. Germline CDR1 SGHTA, CDR2 FQGNSA. The CDR3 DNA sequence: TGTGCCAGCAGCCCCCAGGGGACAGGCATCACCGGGGAGCTGTTTTTT. Residues: CASSPQGTGITGELFF.

The chain has TRBV27 and TRBJ1-5; tentatively, D is TRBD1 (6 bases). The germline gives CDR1 MNHEY, CDR2 SMNVEV (reference sequence). Trimming shortened V by 8 bases and J by 0 bases, and 11 bases separated the two germline ends. The CDR3 consists of 14 residues. CDR3 region: CASRGAYSNQPQHF. CDR3 nucleotide sequence: TGTGCCAGCCGGGGGGCATATAGCAATCAGCCCCAGCATTTT.

The V gene is TRBV27, the J gene TRBJ1-5, with TRBD1 matching over 7 bases. J gave up 7 bases and V 5 bases, and 11 bases lay outside the gene matches. Germline assignment: CDR1 MNHEY and CDR2 SMNVEV (reference sequence). CDR3 length: 15 amino acids. CDR3 in amino acids: CASSLPTGVQQPQHF. The CDR3 nucleotides are TGTGCCAGCAGTCTCCCTACAGGGGTACAACAGCCCCAGCATTTT.

The chain carries TRBV11-3 and TRBJ1-1, with 9 positions matching TRBD1. The junction had 4 bases not matched to a gene; V was cut back by 6 bases and J by 2 bases. CDR1 is SGHNT, CDR2 YENEEA, per germline. CDR3 length: 14 residues. The CDR3 sequence is CASSRDRENTEAFF. The CDR3 DNA sequence: TGTGCCAGCAGTAGGGACAGGGAAAACACTGAAGCTTTCTTT. Using reference TRBV11-3 and TRBJ1-1 for the parts outside the CDR3, the full variable domain is EAGVVQSPRYKIIEKKQPVAFWCNPISGHNTLYWYLQNLGQGPELLIRYENEEAVDDSQLPKDRFSAERLKGVDSTLKIQPAELGDSAVYLCASSRDRENTEAFFGQGTRLTVV.

CDR3 sequence reads: CASSDRRLALRGEQFF. DNA for the CDR3: TGTGCCAGCAGTGACCGGAGACTAGCGCTCAGGGGGGAGCAGTTCTTC. This chain links TRBV6-1 with TRBJ2-1; perhaps TRBD2 as D (8 bases). The CDR3 has 16 amino acids. Germline CDR1 MNHNS, CDR2 SASEGT. The germline V and J ends were trimmed by 3 bases and 10 bases, with 22 bases remaining between them.

V usage is TRBV6-5 and J usage is TRBJ1-2, with D tentatively TRBD1 (6 bases). CDR3 length equals 12 residues. CDR1 and CDR2 (germline): MNHEY, SVGAGI. The ends were cut back, 5 bases at V and 6 bases at J, with 10 bases in the middle. CDR3 DNA: TGTGCCAGCAGTACCGGACAGCATGGCTACACCTTC. Amino acid sequence: CASSTGQHGYTF.

CDR3 nucleotide sequence: TGTGCCAGCAGGGCCAGGGGCGGTCAGCCCCAGCATTTT. This sequence encodes CASRARGGQPQHF. This sequence joins TRBV2 and TRBJ1-5; D is possibly TRBD1 (6 bases). Germline CDR1 and CDR2: SNHLY and FYNNEI. V lost 6 bases to trimming and J lost 6 bases, with 12 bases between them. CDR3 size: 13 residues.

V gene TRBV5-1 combines with J gene TRBJ2-3; 7 nucleotides agree with TRBD1. This CDR3 has 16 residues. V dropped 0 bases and J dropped 2; count of bases not matched to a gene: 6. The germline gives CDR1 SGHRS, CDR2 YFSETQ. The CDR3 spells CASSLAETGITDTQYF. Here the CDR3 DNA reads TGCGCCAGCAGCTTGGCCGAGACAGGGATCACAGATACGCAGTATTTT.

The chain links TRBV5-1 to TRBJ1-2; possibly TRBD1 for D (6 bases). CDR1 and CDR2 from the germline V gene are SGHRS and YFSETQ. The CDR3 is 16 amino acids. V was shortened by 4 bases and J by 6 bases, with 22 bases between the two germline ends. The CDR3 DNA is TGCGCCAGCAGCGCTCCCCCAGGGGATGGTTTCGATGGCTACACCTTC. Its translation is CASSAPPGDGFDGYTF.

This clone has just one count. This chain uses TRBV11-2 with TRBJ2-5, with 7 bases aligning to TRBD2. Per the germline V gene, CDR1 is SGHAT and CDR2 is FQNNGV. The V and J ends lost 7 bases and 2 bases, in that order; junction bases with no gene match: 10. This CDR3 spans 15 amino acids. The CDR3 region has the DNA TGTGCCAGCAAAACGGGCGGGGGTAAACAAGAGACCCAGTACTTC. It specifies CASKTGGGKQETQYF.

The chain joins TRBV24-1 to TRBJ2-1; 11 bases line up with TRBD2. V shed 4 bases and J 9 bases; nucleotides not matched to a gene: 4. Germline V gives CDR1 KGHDR, CDR2 SFDVKD. This CDR3 has 14 residues. The CDR3 protein is CATSDSGTSGEQFF. CDR3 nucleotides: TGTGCCACCAGTGACTCCGGGACTAGCGGTGAGCAGTTCTTC.

This sequence joins TRBV7-2 and TRBJ2-7; 9 bases agree with TRBD2. The CDR3 sequence is 14 residues long. Losses at the gene ends were 3 bases for V and 2 bases for J; bases not matched to a gene: 2. CDR1 is SGHTA and CDR2 is FQGNSA in the germline V gene. The CDR3 sequence is CASSFGGGAYEQYF. Written as DNA, the CDR3 is TGTGCCAGCAGCTTCGGCGGGGGGGCCTACGAGCAGTACTTC. The whole variable domain, filled in from reference TRBV7-2 and TRBJ2-7, reads GAGVSQSPSNKVTEKGKDVELRCDPISGHTALYWYRQSLGQGLEFLIYFQGNSAPDKSGLPSDRFSAERTGGSVSTLTIQRTQQEDSAVYLCASSFGGGAYEQYFGPGTRLTVT.

Points on this clone: At one boundary the junction diverges from the germline segment, which might be a read error. This chain links TRBV4-1 with TRBJ1-1; D perhaps matches TRBD1 (5 bases). Germline V gives CDR1 MGHRA, CDR2 YSYEKL. The CDR3 totals 15 residues. The CDR3 coding sequence is TGCGCCAGCAGGCCGGGACTCGAGAAGAACACTGAAGTTTTCTTT. Translating it yields CASRPGLEKNTEVFF.

The chain couples TRBV28 to TRBJ2-3; tentatively, D is TRBD2 (5 bases). From germline, CDR1 is MDHEN and CDR2 SYDVKM. The CDR3 is 12 amino acids. The V end lost 7 bases, the J end lost 3 bases, and 8 bases lay between the germline ends. In DNA, the CDR3 is TGTGCCAGCAACCGACTAACAGATACGCAGTATTTT. This codes for CASNRLTDTQYF.

This chain joins TRBV4-1 and TRBJ2-2, with 10 nucleotides matching TRBD2. The CDR3 sequence is 15 residues long. Germline trimming cut 4 bases from V and 7 bases from J; bases unmatched to any gene: 6. CDR1 is MGHRA, CDR2 YSYEKL, per germline. CDR3 nucleotides: TGCGCCAGCAGCCCTGGACTAGCGGTAGACGGGGAGCTGTTTTTT. It is translated as CASSPGLAVDGELFF.

The CDR3 sequence: CASSSGTFYNEQFF. The CDR3 coding sequence is TGCGCCAGCAGCTCCGGGACTTTCTACAATGAGCAGTTCTTC. The V call is TRBV5-1, the J call TRBJ2-1; a weak D match, TRBD2 (6 bases). The CDR3 length is 14 residues. CDR1 is SGHRS, CDR2 YFSETQ, per germline. Trimming stripped 3 bases from V and 3 bases from J, with 10 bases between.

This clone was observed a few times. The chain combines TRBV4-3 with TRBJ2-1; TRBD2 is a possible D gene (6 bases). The CDR3 sequence is 16 residues long. CDR1 is LGHNA, CDR2 YSLEER, per germline. V gave up 3 bases and J gave up 4 bases, with 16 bases separating them. In nucleotides, the CDR3 is TGCGCCAGCAGCCACCGATGGCGGGGTCCATACAATGAGCAGTTCTTC. This encodes CASSHRWRGPYNEQFF.

The chain is built from TRBV12-5 and TRBJ1-1; 11 bases are a match to TRBD1. CDR3 size: 16 residues. CDR1 and CDR2 (germline): LGHNT, FRNRAP. The V and J ends lost 4 bases and 0 bases, in that order; junction bases with no gene match: 4. CDR3 loop: CASGWTGGPMNTEAFF. As DNA, the CDR3 is TGTGCTAGTGGTTGGACAGGGGGCCCGATGAACACTGAAGCTTTCTTT. Full variable domain (outside the CDR3, taken from reference TRBV12-5 and TRBJ1-1): DARVTQTPRHKVTEMGQEVTMRCQPILGHNTVFWYRQTMMQGLELLAYFRNRAPLDDSGMPKDRFSAEMPDATLATLKIQPSEPRDSAVYFCASGWTGGPMNTEAFFGQGTRLTVV.

The rearrangement links TRBV13 to TRBJ2-1; 9 positions agree with TRBD1. Unmatched junction bases numbered 6, after V lost 1 base and J lost 8 bases. The CDR3 loop spans 15 amino acids. From germline, CDR1 is PRHDT and CDR2 FYEKMQ (reference sequence). CDR3 in amino acids: CASSLVGQGRDEQFF. CDR3 in DNA: TGTGCCAGCAGCTTAGTAGGACAGGGGAGGGATGAGCAGTTCTTC.

V and J are TRBV7-9 and TRBJ1-1; 8 nucleotides align to TRBD1. The CDR3 is 14 amino acids. V shed 4 bases and J 4 bases; nucleotides not matched to a gene: 5. CDR1 and CDR2 (germline): SEHNR, FQNEAQ (reference sequence). The CDR3 here is CASSYLQGGTEAFF. In nucleotides, the CDR3 is TGTGCCAGCAGCTACCTACAGGGGGGCACTGAAGCTTTCTTT.